Below, 25 T cell receptor beta chains from the same sample are listed, as sequenced in a study of beta chain features in type 1 diabetes (dated 2018 in TCRdb). The library was obtained by the immunoSEQ multiplex PCR assay. The entire isolated RNA was reverse transcribed using the High Capacity cDNA Reverse Transcription Kit, and thus expressed TCRB transcripts were sequenced. This immuneACCESS table, as held by TCRdb, lists in-frame sequences with V and J called but not all clones. Of the missing ones, under half trace to an unresolved V gene in checked studies; the others have no known cause. This sample comprises about 250,000 clones, about 14% of them detected only once. The top ten hold more than 0.02% of the sample. The material sequenced was naive CD4+ T cells from blood. The cell subset or site label of this sample denotes: true naive CD4+ T cells. Receptors originate from a woman in her thirties or forties in good health.

The V gene is TRBV9, the J gene TRBJ1-6, with D unresolved. Trimming shortened V by 2 bases and J by 8 bases, and 8 bases separated the two germline ends. Germline V gene sequence: CDR1 SGDLS, CDR2 YYNGEE. The length of the CDR3 is 13 residues. The CDR3 spells CASSVGADSPLHF. DNA for the CDR3: TGTGCCAGCAGCGTTGGAGCGGATTCACCCCTCCACTTT.

This clone was seen more than once but under ten times. This chain links TRBV5-1 with TRBJ1-6, with D maybe TRBD1 (6 bases). The CDR3 totals 12 residues. Germline V gene data show CDR1 as SGHRS and CDR2 as YFSETQ. Trimming left V 6 bases short and J 10 bases short, with 11 bases between. In nucleotides, the CDR3 is TGCGCCAGCAAGGGGGATCGATCACCCCTCCACTTT. Its protein product is CASKGDRSPLHF.

The chain joins TRBV5-1 to TRBJ2-5, with 9 bases that match TRBD2. CDR1 and CDR2 from the germline V gene are SGHRS and YFSETQ. CDR3 length equals 17 residues. The J segment lost 4 bases and the V segment lost 3 bases, leaving 13 bases of the junction unmatched. CDR3: CASSSLGLAGGPETQYF. The CDR3 nucleotides are TGCGCCAGCAGCTCCCTGGGGCTGGCGGGGGGGCCAGAGACCCAGTACTTC.

This clone was counted a few times. V and J are TRBV4-2 and TRBJ2-1; 8 bases are a match to TRBD2. Germline V gene sequence: CDR1 LGHNA, CDR2 YNFKEQ. The CDR3 runs to 17 residues. V lost 0 bases, J lost 10 bases, and 14 bases stayed unmatched. The CDR3 loop is CASSQESSGAWTGEQFF. The CDR3 bases are TGTGCCAGCAGCCAAGAGAGTAGCGGGGCCTGGACGGGGGAGCAGTTCTTC.

The gene calls are TRBV6-1 and TRBJ1-4; D might be TRBD1 (5 bases). Germline V gene lookup returns CDR1 MNHNS and CDR2 SASEGT. This CDR3 has 14 amino acids. V was shortened by 4 bases and J by 6 bases, with 12 bases between the two germline ends. The CDR3 reads CASSGRGSHEKLFF. DNA for the CDR3: TGTGCCAGCAGTGGGCGGGGGAGCCATGAAAAACTGTTTTTT.

Only a few counts were recorded for this clone. The V and J genes are TRBV5-1 and TRBJ1-6; no reliable D call. Trimming took 2 bases from V and 10 from J, leaving 13 bases between them. The CDR3 runs 14 residues. Germline lookup yields CDR1 SGHRS and CDR2 YFSETQ. The CDR3 DNA is TGCGCCAGCAGCTTAAACAGCCAGACGTCACCCCTCCACTTT. Its translation: CASSLNSQTSPLHF.

This clone has more than one count but fewer than ten. The chain employs TRBV7-2 and TRBJ2-7, with TRBD1 identical over 8 bases. The germline CDR1 and CDR2 sequences are SGHTA and FQGNSA. The CDR3 consists of 14 residues. Trimming cost V 2 bases and J 2 bases; bases outside gene matches: 2. CDR3 bases: TGTGCCAGCAGCTTATGGGACAGGACCTACGAGCAGTACTTC. Translated: CASSLWDRTYEQYF.

The chain carries TRBV6-5 and TRBJ1-1, with a possible D match to TRBD1 (5 bases). With 0 bases removed from V and 8 bases from J, the gap between germline ends came to 10 bases. This CDR3 has 13 residues. Per germline, CDR1 MNHEY and CDR2 SVGAGI. The CDR3 loop reads CASSYSGRREAFF. In DNA, the CDR3 is TGTGCCAGCAGTTACTCGGGGCGGAGAGAAGCTTTCTTT.

This clone was seen at least ten times. This chain uses TRBV28 with TRBJ2-3, with D tentatively TRBD2 (5 bases). The CDR3 runs to 15 residues. CDR1 and CDR2 (germline): MDHEN, SYDVKM. Trimming pared 6 bases from V and 0 bases from J, leaving 13 bases between. This CDR3 reads CASSTWTPSTDTQYF. DNA of the CDR3: TGTGCCAGCAGCACCTGGACTCCCAGCACAGATACGCAGTATTTT. Together with reference TRBV28 and TRBJ2-3, the CDR3 gives the full variable domain: DVKVTQSSRYLVKRTGEKVFLECVQDMDHENMFWYRQDPGLGLRLIYFSYDVKMKEKGDIPEGYSVSREKKERFSLILESASTNQTSMYLCASSTWTPSTDTQYFGPGTRLTVL.

DNA for the CDR3: TGCGCCAGCAGTCATTCCCCGTCCTTGGACAGCAAGAACACTGAAGCTTTCTTT. Protein sequence: CASSHSPSLDSKNTEAFF. The V and J genes are TRBV23-1 and TRBJ1-1; D may be TRBD1 (6 bases). TRBV23-1 is treated as an ORF (open reading frame) with a function not yet certain. This CDR3 spans 18 amino acids. Trimming shortened V by 3 bases and J by 1 base, and 21 bases separated the two germline ends.

This chain uses TRBV6-5 with TRBJ2-7, with D tentatively TRBD1 (6 bases). This CDR3 has 13 residues. Trimming left V 5 bases short and J 3 bases short, with 11 bases between. In germline, CDR1 is MNHEY, CDR2 SVGAGI. Written as DNA, the CDR3 is TGTGCCAGCAGTCGTTACAGGGTCTACGAGCAGTACTTC. Amino acid sequence: CASSRYRVYEQYF.

This clone was found a few times. The chain employs TRBV19 and TRBJ2-2, with 9 bases matching TRBD1. The germline V gene has CDR1 LNHDA and CDR2 SQIVND (reference sequence). The CDR3 runs to 13 residues. This CDR3 is CAVGQGYAGELFF. The CDR3 coding sequence is TGTGCAGTGGGACAGGGATATGCCGGGGAGCTGTTTTTT.

The chain links TRBV14 to TRBJ2-1; D perhaps matches TRBD2 (6 bases). The CDR3 spans 19 residues. The ends were cut back, 4 bases at V and 0 bases at J, with 22 bases in the middle. The V gene's germline CDR1 is SGHDN and CDR2 FVKESK. Written as DNA, the CDR3 is TGTGCCAGCAGCCCTACTCTCGGGACTTCTAAGAGCTCCTACAATGAGCAGTTCTTC. Its protein product is CASSPTLGTSKSSYNEQFF.

This clone came up a few times. CDR3 loop: CASSRGTRERANQPQHF. The CDR3 DNA reads TGTGCCAGCTCACGGGGTACCAGGGAAAGAGCCAATCAGCCCCAGCATTTT. V gene TRBV18 combines with J gene TRBJ1-5; weak D call: TRBD1 (5 bases). Trimming left V 4 bases short and J 3 bases short, with 19 bases between. The CDR3 is 17 residues long. The germline V gene encodes CDR1 KGHSH and CDR2 LQKENI.

A word on this clone: One junction end disagrees with the germline gene, perhaps due to a read error. The V and J genes are TRBV19 and TRBJ2-5, with a tentative D call TRBD1 (5 bases). Germline V gene sequence: CDR1 LNHDA, CDR2 SQIVND (reference sequence). This CDR3 contains 14 residues. Here the CDR3 DNA reads TGTGCCAGTAGTAGGTTAGGGGCCCAAAAGACCCAGTACTTC. Its translation: CASSRLGAQKTQYF.

This clone was counted only a few times. This rearrangement joins TRBV4-1 to TRBJ2-3, with TRBD1 matching 8 bases. The CDR3 extends over 15 amino acids. J lost 1 base, V lost 0 bases, and 0 bases had no gene match. Germline assignment: CDR1 MGHRA and CDR2 YSYEKL. The CDR3 protein is CASSQEGQGTDTQYF. The DNA for the CDR3 is TGCGCCAGCAGCCAAGAGGGACAGGGCACAGATACGCAGTATTTT.

This clone was detected only a few times. The identical CDR3 is also encoded by other nucleotide sequences in the sample. The V call is TRBV11-2, the J call TRBJ2-1, with TRBD2 identical over 9 bases. This CDR3 is 16 amino acids long. J gave up 4 bases and V 5 bases, and 9 bases lay outside the gene matches. CDR1 and CDR2 from the germline V gene are SGHAT and FQNNGV. This CDR3 reads CASSRSTSGFYNEQFF. The CDR3 nucleotides read TGTGCCAGCAGCCGATCGACTAGCGGATTTTACAATGAGCAGTTCTTC.

The chain links TRBV5-1 to TRBJ2-3, with 9 positions matching TRBD1. This CDR3 is 12 amino acids long. V dropped 7 bases and J dropped 4; count of bases not matched to a gene: 1. Per germline, CDR1 SGHRS and CDR2 YFSETQ. CDR3 bases: TGCGCCAGCCGACAGGGGGCAGATACGCAGTATTTT. Translated: CASRQGADTQYF.

V is TRBV6-6 and J is TRBJ2-7, with 9 bases lining up with TRBD1. The V gene end was trimmed by 5 bases and the J gene end by 0 bases; junction bases not matched to a gene: 8. This CDR3 has 16 residues. Germline V CDR1 and CDR2: MNHNY, SVGAGI (reference sequence). Here the CDR3 DNA reads TGTGCCAGCAGTAAGCAGGGACAGGGAAGCTCCTACGAGCAGTACTTC. Amino acid sequence: CASSKQGQGSSYEQYF.

The chain uses TRBV27 and TRBJ2-2; 8 nucleotides agree with TRBD1. The CDR3 sequence is 15 residues long. V gave up 5 bases and J gave up 4 bases; unmatched junction bases: 6. The germline V gene encodes CDR1 MNHEY and CDR2 SMNVEV (reference sequence). The chain's CDR3 is CASSVGTGITGELFF. CDR3 bases: TGTGCCAGCAGTGTGGGGACAGGAATCACCGGGGAGCTGTTTTTT.

This clone was detected a few times. This sequence joins TRBV9 and TRBJ2-5; 9 bases are shared with TRBD2. CDR1 and CDR2 from the germline V gene are SGDLS and YYNGEE. V gave up 0 bases and J gave up 2 bases; unmatched junction bases: 8. The CDR3 loop spans 17 amino acids. CDR3 residues: CASSVAQAGGMQETQYF. The CDR3, as DNA: TGTGCCAGCAGCGTAGCTCAAGCGGGGGGTATGCAAGAGACCCAGTACTTC.

This clone was picked up a small number of times. The chain employs TRBV4-1 and TRBJ2-7; D remains unclear. CDR1 and CDR2 from the germline V gene are MGHRA and YSYEKL. Trimming pared 2 bases from V and 2 bases from J, leaving 13 bases between. The CDR3 spans 15 residues. CDR3 bases: TGCGCCAGCAGCCAACTCGGTGGTCAAACCTACGAGCAGTACTTC. Its translation is CASSQLGGQTYEQYF.

This clone was observed a handful of times. The genes are TRBV27 and TRBJ1-5; the match to TRBD1 covers 7 bases. V lost 1 base, J lost 6 bases, and 3 bases stayed unmatched. Looked up from germline, CDR1 is MNHEY and CDR2 is SMNVEV (reference sequence). The CDR3 is 14 residues long. The CDR3 DNA follows: TGTGCCAGCAGTTTATACAGGGGAGGTCAGCCCCAGCATTTT. Its translation: CASSLYRGGQPQHF.

The chain uses TRBV9 and TRBJ1-1; the D is unclear. Germline-derived CDR1 and CDR2 are SGDLS and YYNGEE. V was cut by 4 bases and J by 4 bases, with 14 bases left in between. CDR3 length equals 14 residues. The CDR3 protein is CASSSARSSTEAFF. CDR3 DNA: TGTGCCAGCAGCTCGGCCCGGAGCAGCACTGAAGCTTTCTTT.

This clone was observed a handful of times. The chain employs TRBV11-2 and TRBJ2-7; weak D call: TRBD2 (5 bases). The CDR3 contains 16 residues. Trimming removed 1 base from V and 10 bases from J, with 23 bases in between. Germline CDR1 and CDR2: SGHAT and FQNNGV. CDR3 nucleotide sequence: TGTGCCAGCAGCTTAGTACTAGGAGAAGCCACGAGTCAACAGTACTTC. Its protein is CASSLVLGEATSQQYF.